Shown below are 16 T cell receptor beta chains from a single sample sequenced in a study of T-cell memory formation after mild COVID-19. MiXCR was run by TCRdb on the 5' RACE reads, yielding one entry per CDR3 protein. The sample has about half a million distinct CDR3 sequences; 15% to 20% are singletons. The sequenced sample consisted of PBMCs or a T cell subset sorted from them (not recorded which). The receptors were gathered from an adult woman who had mild COVID-19 (a few samples of this study predate the infection). Cell type and time point are not known.

This clonotype has just a few counts. The junction and the germline gene differ at one end; a read error may be behind it. CDR3 in DNA: TGTGCCAGCAGCCCCCCGGGACTAGCGGGAGTGGCTGCCTTC. This codes for CASSPPGLAGVAAF. This chain links TRBV11-1 with TRBJ2-1, with 14 bases that match TRBD2. The CDR3 contains 14 residues. CDR1 and CDR2 (germline): SGHAT, FQDESV (reference sequence).

The chain joins TRBV5-6 to TRBJ1-1; no clear D. Per germline, CDR1 SGHDT and CDR2 YYEEEE. This CDR3 has 12 amino acids. V was trimmed by 3 bases and J by 3 bases, leaving 6 bases between them. CDR3 nucleotides: TGTGCCAGCAGCTGGAGGTACACTGAAGCTTTCTTT. This encodes CASSWRYTEAFF.

In this sample, this clonotype turned up a few times. This rearrangement joins TRBV7-3 to TRBJ2-7, with TRBD2 matching 8 bases. This CDR3 comprises 14 residues. The V gene's germline CDR1 is SGHTA and CDR2 FQGTGA. V lost 8 bases, J lost 0 bases, and 6 bases stayed unmatched. CDR3 sequence: CASSAGGSSYEQYF. CDR3 sequence (DNA): TGTGCCAGCTCGGCGGGGGGCTCCTCCTACGAGCAGTACTTC.

The genes are TRBV12-3 or TRBV12-4 and TRBJ1-1; D is uncertain. This CDR3 comprises 16 residues. Trimming pared 4 bases from V and 2 bases from J, leaving 17 bases between. The DNA for the CDR3 is TGTGCCAGCAGTTCCCCTGAGTCCGGGCGAAACACTGAAGCTTTCTTT. Translating gives CASSSPESGRNTEAFF.

This clonotype was observed many times. The chain has TRBV3-1 and TRBJ2-5; TRBD2 might be the D (6 bases). V lost 5 bases and J 5 bases, leaving 18 bases between the germline ends. The CDR3 spans 15 residues. Germline V gene lookup returns CDR1 LGHDT and CDR2 YNNKEL (reference sequence). The CDR3 nucleotides read TGTGCCAGCAGCGGTGGGACTGTGATGTTCGAGACCCAGTACTTC. Residues: CASSGGTVMFETQYF.

This clonotype was seen repeatedly, ten times or more. The rearrangement links TRBV12-3 or TRBV12-4 to TRBJ1-5; 7 bases are shared with TRBD1. The CDR3 length is 13 residues. V lost 10 bases and J lost 2; bases outside the gene matches: 5. The CDR3 spells CATARGGNQPQHF. In nucleotides, the CDR3 is TGTGCCACCGCCAGGGGGGGCAATCAGCCCCAGCATTTT.

The rearrangement joins TRBV5-1 to TRBJ2-3, with 7 positions matching TRBD1. Per germline, CDR1 SGHRS and CDR2 YFSETQ. The V and J ends lost 7 bases and 3 bases, in that order; junction bases with no gene match: 14. There are 16 residues in the CDR3. CDR3: CASSIAGTALTDTQYF. DNA for the CDR3: TGCGCCAGCTCGATCGCCGGGACAGCATTAACAGATACGCAGTATTTT.

In its sample, this clonotype was seen many times. This CDR3 is CASTLLAGKPEQYF. CDR3 nucleotides: TGCGCCAGCACCCTTCTAGCGGGAAAACCCGAGCAGTACTTC. The V and J genes are TRBV5-1 and TRBJ2-7, with TRBD2 matching 9 bases. V dropped 6 bases and J dropped 6; count of bases not matched to a gene: 10. This CDR3 is 14 amino acids long. Germline loops: CDR1 SGHRS, CDR2 YFSETQ. Full variable domain (rest looked up from reference TRBV5-1 and TRBJ2-7): KAGVTQTPRYLIKTRGQQVTLSCSPISGHRSVSWYQQTPGQGLQFLFEYFSETQRNKGNFPGRFSGRQFSNSRSEMNVSTLELGDSALYLCASTLLAGKPEQYFGPGTRLTVT.

The J gene is TRBJ2-3, the V gene TRBV4-1; D remains unclear. The CDR3 has 14 residues. The V and J ends lost 0 bases and 9 bases respectively, with 13 bases between them. Germline values: CDR1 MGHRA, CDR2 YSYEKL. The CDR3 DNA reads as TGCGCCAGCAGCCAAGACAACTTGTTCGCCACGCAGTATTTT. This sequence encodes CASSQDNLFATQYF.

This CDR3 reads CAGGCERGQGFSGNTIYF. Written as DNA, the CDR3 is TGCGCCGGAGGATGCGAGCGGGGACAGGGGTTCTCTGGAAACACCATATATTTT. The gene calls are TRBV5-1 and TRBJ1-3, with 10 bases aligning to TRBD1. The length of the CDR3 is 18 residues. V shed 10 bases and J 0 bases; nucleotides not matched to a gene: 16. Germline V lookup: CDR1 SGHRS, CDR2 YFSETQ.

The chain couples TRBV4-2 to TRBJ1-1; D is perhaps TRBD1 (5 bases). V gave up 5 bases and J gave up 0 bases, with 13 bases separating them. CDR1 is LGHNA and CDR2 is YNFKEQ in the germline V gene. The CDR3 has 15 residues. The CDR3 DNA is TGTGCCAGCAGCTCGCGGACAAGGCTGAACACTGAAGCTTTCTTT. The encoded protein is CASSSRTRLNTEAFF.

The rearrangement uses TRBV3-1 and TRBJ2-1; D might be TRBD2 (6 bases). Germline-derived CDR1 and CDR2 are LGHDT and YNNKEL (reference sequence). The V and J ends lost 7 bases and 8 bases respectively, with 27 bases between them. The CDR3 has 17 amino acids. The CDR3 nucleotides read TGTGCCAGCACACCCGTGTCGGGACGGGGGAACCAAGATGAGCAGTTCTTC. Its translation: CASTPVSGRGNQDEQFF.

The chain combines TRBV5-6 with TRBJ2-7; TRBD1 might be the D (6 bases). The CDR3 covers 12 residues. V shed 3 bases and J shed 9 bases, with 13 bases lying between them. CDR1 SGHDT and CDR2 YYEEEE come from the germline V gene. The CDR3 here is CASSSGTSRQYF. The CDR3 DNA reads TGTGCCAGCAGCTCAGGGACATCGAGGCAGTACTTC.

This clonotype was recorded at least ten times. V is TRBV7-2 and J is TRBJ2-2; D call uncertain. The CDR3 is 13 residues long. Germline CDR1 is SGHTA and CDR2 is FQGNSA. Trimming cost V 1 base and J 4 bases, with 4 bases left between them. The CDR3, as DNA: TGTGCCAGCAGCTTAGTGCGCACCGGGGAGCTGTTTTTT. It specifies CASSLVRTGELFF. Full variable domain (missing parts from reference TRBV7-2 and TRBJ2-2): GAGVSQSPSNKVTEKGKDVELRCDPISGHTALYWYRQSLGQGLEFLIYFQGNSAPDKSGLPSDRFSAERTGGSVSTLTIQRTQQEDSAVYLCASSLVRTGELFFGEGSRLTVL.

Only a few counts were recorded for this clonotype. The CDR3 is CSARTSGRARAQYF. CDR3 coding DNA: TGCAGTGCTAGGACTAGCGGGAGGGCGAGGGCGCAGTATTTT. The J gene is TRBJ2-3, the V gene TRBV20-1; TRBD2 matches 14 bases. Germline CDR1 DFQATT, CDR2 SNEGSKA (reference sequence). After removal of 3 bases from V and 10 bases from J, the junction contained 6 bases not matched to a gene. This CDR3 has 14 amino acids.

The chain combines TRBV20-1 with TRBJ1-5; D is undetermined. Trimming stripped 0 bases from V and 2 bases from J, with 14 bases between. Germline loops: CDR1 DFQATT, CDR2 SNEGSKA (reference sequence). The CDR3 extends over 16 amino acids. CDR3 loop: CSARDLKGGGNQPQHF. Written as DNA, the CDR3 is TGCAGTGCTAGAGATCTGAAGGGCGGCGGCAATCAGCCCCAGCATTTT.